This T cell receptor beta chain was found in a study of blood T cell repertoires in COVID-19. The wider study: In each case, the material was cDNA or gDNA derived from T cells, B-cell-depleted T cells, or PBMCs.

Clones were sequenced by immunoSEQ multiplex PCR, and TCRdb holds only the in-frame ones, with some missing. The sample contains 220,000 or so clones, around four fifths of which appear only once. Followed longitudinally, the Seattle patients had been enrolled during active infection. Sample: peripheral blood. The sequence came from a woman aged 80 or over with COVID-19, enrolled during active disease.

In DNA form, the CDR3 reads TGTGCCAGCAGTTTCGGTTCATATGGCTACACCTTC. Encoded protein: CASSFGSYGYTF. The chain uses TRBV28 and TRBJ1-2; D is undetermined. There are 12 residues in the CDR3. Trimming cost V 3 bases and J 5 bases, with 7 bases left between them. Germline V CDR1 and CDR2: MDHEN, SYDVKM.